The clone carrying this T cell receptor (beta chain) was found once. This sample was included in a study of blood T cell repertoires in COVID-19. With 4 bases clipped from V and 2 bases from J, the junction kept 4 bases outside the gene matches. Germline CDR1 is SGDLS and CDR2 is YYNGEE. CDR3 length: 16 residues. Measured with immunoSEQ multiplex PCR; TCRdb has only the in-frame clones, and not every one. The sample records some 180,000 clones, 70% to 85% being singletons. V is TRBV9 and J is TRBJ2-3; 13 bases map to TRBD2. This clonotype was obtained from a human donor in a cohort sampled during active COVID-19. The sample was peripheral blood. CDR3 residues: CASSPGLAGDTDTQYF. The CDR3 DNA follows: TGTGCCAGCAGCCCCGGACTAGCGGGGGACACAGATACGCAGTATTTT.